This T cell receptor (beta chain) comes out of a study of blood T cells in healthy people across ages. This clonotype was seen a few times. The length of the CDR3 is 12 residues. J gave up 9 bases and V 4 bases, and 2 bases lay outside the gene matches. Germline V CDR1 and CDR2: MNHEY, SVGEGT. A J-beta primer mix and a sample-barcoded 5' primer were used in a second PCR of about 7 to 12 cycles. MiXCR, applied by TCRdb to the 5' RACE reads, yields one record per CDR3 protein. Of fewer than 950,000 distinct CDR3 sequences listed, around 36% are singletons. The chain uses TRBV6-2 or TRBV6-3 and TRBJ2-1, with 8 bases that match TRBD1. This TCR derives from a man in his late teens or twenties in good health. The sequencing input was blood. In nucleotides, the CDR3 is TGTGCCAGCAGTTCCACAGGGGGTGAGCAGTTCTTC. Protein sequence: CASSSTGGEQFF.